These 20 T cell receptor beta chains originate from one sample sequenced in a study of blood T cell repertoires in COVID-19. The assay was immunoSEQ multiplex PCR, and TCRdb's table has in-frame clones only and misses some. The repertoire holds 300,000 to 450,000 clones, with around 89% as singletons. The sample was peripheral blood. These receptor sequences come from a woman aged 25 to 39 with COVID-19, enrolled during active disease.

The rearrangement uses TRBV18 and TRBJ2-7, with TRBD1 identical over 9 bases. Per germline, CDR1 KGHSH and CDR2 LQKENI. The CDR3 consists of 17 residues. V was clipped by 0 bases and J by 6 bases; unmatched bases: 12. The CDR3 loop reads CASSPPAPQGANREQYF. Here the CDR3 DNA reads TGTGCCAGCTCACCACCCGCCCCACAGGGGGCAAATCGCGAGCAGTACTTC. The full variable domain, completed using reference TRBV18 and TRBJ2-7, is NAGVMQNPRHLVRRRGQEARLRCSPMKGHSHVYWYRQLPEEGLKFMVYLQKENIIDESGMPKERFSAEFPKEGPSILRIQQVVRGDSAAYFCASSPPAPQGANREQYFGPGTRLTVT.

This chain links TRBV5-4 with TRBJ1-4, with D unclear. Germline V gives CDR1 SGHNT, CDR2 YYREEE (reference sequence). V gave up 5 bases and J gave up 6 bases, with 11 bases separating them. The CDR3 runs 13 residues. DNA of the CDR3: TGTGCCAGCAGACGGGAAGTGGATGAAAAACTGTTTTTT. This gives the protein CASRREVDEKLFF.

CDR3 region: CASSPQSFLETQYF. CDR3 DNA: TGTGCCAGCAGCCCCCAGTCGTTTCTGGAGACCCAGTACTTC. The rearrangement links TRBV7-2 to TRBJ2-5; D not resolved. With 5 bases removed from V and 5 bases from J, the gap between germline ends came to 15 bases. CDR3 size: 14 residues. Germline assignment: CDR1 SGHTA and CDR2 FQGNSA.

The chain uses TRBV30 and TRBJ1-3; 11 nucleotides align to TRBD1. CDR1 GTSNPN and CDR2 SVGIG come from the germline V gene (reference sequence). V shed 5 bases, J shed 0 bases, and the junction held 6 bases outside the gene matches. There are 16 residues in the CDR3. The CDR3 is CAWDPGTGGSGNTIYF. For the CDR3, the DNA is TGTGCCTGGGATCCCGGGACAGGGGGCTCTGGAAACACCATATATTTT.

The chain is built from TRBV28 and TRBJ2-3; 11 nucleotides align to TRBD2. The CDR3 length is 18 residues. V gave up 7 bases and J gave up 0 bases; unmatched junction bases: 12. Germline V CDR1 and CDR2: MDHEN, SYDVKM. The CDR3 nucleotides are TGTGCCAGCACTCTTGGGGGTACTAGCGGGGGTAGCACAGATACGCAGTATTTT. As protein: CASTLGGTSGGSTDTQYF.

V gene TRBV27 combines with J gene TRBJ2-3; D perhaps matches TRBD2 (5 bases). CDR1 and CDR2 from the germline V gene are MNHEY and SMNVEV (reference sequence). With 8 bases removed from V and 1 base from J, the gap between germline ends came to 10 bases. The CDR3 extends over 13 amino acids. CDR3 nucleotide sequence: TGTGCCAGCGAGGGAGCCGGCACAGATACGCAGTATTTT. Protein: CASEGAGTDTQYF.

The V call is TRBV27, the J call TRBJ1-5; no reliable D call. In germline, CDR1 is MNHEY, CDR2 SMNVEV (reference sequence). The V gene lost 0 bases and the J gene lost 7 bases, with 16 bases spanning the gap. The CDR3 consists of 16 residues. As DNA, the CDR3 is TGTGCCAGCAGTTTATCGGGCAGGCCGATAAAGCAGCCCCAGCATTTT. Its translation is CASSLSGRPIKQPQHF.

This chain uses TRBV24-1 with TRBJ1-4; perhaps TRBD1 as D (6 bases). CDR3 size: 15 residues. Germline values: CDR1 KGHDR, CDR2 SFDVKD. V shed 4 bases and J shed 8 bases, with 16 bases lying between them. CDR3 protein: CATSDAGGAGEKLFF. The CDR3 nucleotides read TGTGCCACCAGTGACGCTGGGGGGGCTGGAGAAAAACTGTTTTTT.

The chain has TRBV6-2 or TRBV6-3 and TRBJ2-7; 9 bases line up with TRBD2. Per germline, CDR1 MNHEY and CDR2 SVGEGT. The V and J ends lost 5 bases and 7 bases, in that order; junction bases with no gene match: 9. There are 14 residues in the CDR3. The CDR3 protein is CASSTLAGEGEQYV. CDR3 sequence (DNA): TGTGCCAGCAGTACTTTAGCGGGAGAGGGTGAGCAGTACGTC.

This clone appeared many times. The chain joins TRBV5-4 to TRBJ2-3, with D uncertain. Germline CDR1 and CDR2: SGHNT and YYREEE (reference sequence). V dropped 0 bases and J dropped 2 bases, with 16 bases sitting between them. CDR3 length equals 17 residues. The CDR3 protein is CASSLGVSSGLTDTQYF. For the CDR3, the DNA is TGTGCCAGCAGCTTGGGGGTCAGTTCAGGCCTCACAGATACGCAGTATTTT.

The chain links TRBV7-9 to TRBJ2-3; maybe TRBD2 (6 bases). V was cut by 4 bases and J by 6 bases, with 17 bases left in between. Germline V lookup: CDR1 SEHNR, CDR2 FQNEAQ (reference sequence). The CDR3 has 15 amino acids. The CDR3 loop reads CASSYQLAGSDTQYF. CDR3 DNA sequence: TGTGCCAGCAGCTACCAACTAGCAGGGTCGGATACGCAGTATTTT.

The chain recombines TRBV11-2 with TRBJ2-5; TRBD2 agrees at 10 bases. With 5 bases clipped from V and 3 bases from J, the junction kept 12 bases outside the gene matches. This CDR3 is 17 amino acids long. Germline assignment: CDR1 SGHAT and CDR2 FQNNGV. The CDR3 reads CASSRGRSGGAEETQYF. CDR3 sequence (DNA): TGTGCCAGCAGCAGGGGAAGGAGCGGGGGGGCCGAAGAGACCCAGTACTTC.

This chain uses TRBV4-1 with TRBJ2-2; possible D gene TRBD2, 5 bases. This CDR3 is built from 17 residues. Germline V gene lookup returns CDR1 MGHRA and CDR2 YSYEKL. Trimming left V 4 bases short and J 1 base short, with 16 bases between. CDR3 loop: CASSPRAAGMNTGELFF. The DNA of the CDR3 is TGCGCCAGCAGCCCACGGGCCGCCGGGATGAACACCGGGGAGCTGTTTTTT.

This chain connects TRBV11-3 to TRBJ2-3, with 10 nucleotides matching TRBD2. The CDR3 runs 19 residues. Germline V gene data show CDR1 as SGHNT and CDR2 as YENEEA. V shed 3 bases, J shed 0 bases, and the junction held 12 bases outside the gene matches. Written as DNA, the CDR3 is TGTGCCAGCAGCTTCGGACTAGCGGCCCGCATGCCTAGCACAGATACGCAGTATTTT. This sequence encodes CASSFGLAARMPSTDTQYF.

The chain combines TRBV7-2 with TRBJ2-3; TRBD2 aligns across 11 bases. The CDR3 is 16 residues long. V lost 1 base and J lost 3; bases outside the gene matches: 3. The germline V gene encodes CDR1 SGHTA and CDR2 FQGNSA. CDR3 nucleotides: TGTGCCAGCAGCTTAGTGCTAGCGGGAGGAACAGATACGCAGTATTTT. Translation: CASSLVLAGGTDTQYF.

V is TRBV28 and J is TRBJ2-7; 7 bases agree with TRBD1. CDR3 length: 17 residues. V gave up 1 base and J gave up 3 bases; unmatched junction bases: 12. Germline lookup yields CDR1 MDHEN and CDR2 SYDVKM. As DNA, the CDR3 is TGTGCCAGCAGTTTATCCCTCGGACAGGTTAGTTACTACGAGCAGTACTTC. Translating gives CASSLSLGQVSYYEQYF.

The chain carries TRBV19 and TRBJ1-5; weak D call: TRBD1 (6 bases). CDR1 is LNHDA and CDR2 is SQIVND in the germline V gene (reference sequence). The CDR3 totals 16 residues. V was clipped by 4 bases and J by 1 base, with 14 bases between them. The CDR3, as DNA: TGTGCCAGTAGTACCTACCCCGGACAGAGCAATCAGCCCCAGCATTTT. This sequence encodes CASSTYPGQSNQPQHF.

The chain links TRBV4-1 to TRBJ2-3, with 9 positions matching TRBD2. V lost 2 bases, J lost 7 bases, and 10 bases stayed unmatched. The CDR3 is 16 residues long. Germline CDR1 and CDR2: MGHRA and YSYEKL. For the CDR3, the DNA is TGCGCCAGCAGCCAACGACTCGCGGGGGGGCCGAATACGCAGTATTTT. It translates to CASSQRLAGGPNTQYF.

This clone was picked up one time. The chain has TRBV27 and TRBJ2-1; weak D call: TRBD2 (7 bases). The ends were cut back, 0 bases at V and 0 bases at J, with 21 bases in the middle. Germline V gene data show CDR1 as MNHEY and CDR2 as SMNVEV (reference sequence). This CDR3 is 20 amino acids long. The CDR3 DNA sequence: TGTGCCAGCAGTTTATCGCTAGGGGAGGGGGTCCCTAGCTCCTACAATGAGCAGTTCTTC. Its translation is CASSLSLGEGVPSSYNEQFF.

The table lists this clone with a count of one. This rearrangement joins TRBV28 to TRBJ1-4, with 9 bases aligning to TRBD1. V lost 6 bases to trimming and J lost 7 bases; unmatched junction nucleotides: 18. Germline V gives CDR1 MDHEN, CDR2 SYDVKM. The CDR3 covers 18 residues. CDR3 DNA sequence: TGTGCCAGCAGCCGGGACATTGGGACAGGGCCATTTAGTGAAAAACTGTTTTTT. Protein sequence: CASSRDIGTGPFSEKLFF.